A single sample is the source of the 18 T cell receptor beta chains below, sequenced in a study of T cells in women clearing cervical HPV infection. Generated by immunoSEQ multiplex PCR, the TCRdb table keeps only in-frame clones and is missing some. Listed are fewer than 35,000 clones; 3% to 3.5% falls within the top ten. What was sequenced was blood buffy coat. The receptors come from a woman aged 18-69 years with a cervical HPV16 infection that either progressed to CIN3+ or cleared (not recorded which).

As regards this clone: The read ends 3 residues early relative to the CDR3; the germline J gene fills the gap. This chain connects TRBV7-2 to TRBJ2-5, with 7 positions matching TRBD2. The V gene end was trimmed by 5 bases and the J gene end by 7 bases; junction bases not matched to a gene: 10. The germline CDR1 and CDR2 sequences are SGHTA and FQGNSA. There are 14 residues in the CDR3. CDR3: CASSVRSGEGTQYF. The part of the CDR3 DNA that was read is TGTGCCAGCAGCGTTCGCAGCGGGGAGGGGACC.

A remark on this clone: Read data end 3 residues before the CDR3 end; the end is taken from the germline J gene. The chain is built from TRBV28 and TRBJ2-7; TRBD2 is a possible D gene (7 bases). The CDR3 contains 14 residues. The ends were cut back, 3 bases at V and 1 base at J, with 10 bases in the middle. The germline CDR1 and CDR2 sequences are MDHEN and SYDVKM. The CDR3 here is CASSLRGRSYEQYF. Partial CDR3 DNA: TGTGCCAGCAGTTTGCGGGGGCGTTCCTACGAG.

On this clone itself: The CDR3 end lies 3 residues beyond the end of the read and is filled in from the germline J gene. The chain joins TRBV20-1 to TRBJ2-2; 9 bases fit TRBD2. The V gene's germline CDR1 is DFQATT and CDR2 SNEGSKA (reference sequence). V was clipped by 4 bases and J by 5 bases; unmatched bases: 5. The CDR3 has 14 residues. The CDR3 bases that were read are TGCAGTGCTACCGGGACTAGCTCGACCGGGGAG. Translated, it gives CSATGTSSTGE. The complete CDR3 reads CSATGTSSTGELFF.

As concerns this clone: Read data end 3 residues before the CDR3 end; the end is taken from the germline J gene. V gene TRBV5-6 combines with J gene TRBJ2-3; 8 bases match TRBD2. Per the germline V gene, CDR1 is SGHDT and CDR2 is YYEEEE. Trimming at V came to 6 bases and at J to 3 bases, leaving 9 bases not matched to a gene. The CDR3 is made up of 15 amino acids. CDR3 loop: CASIVRGASTDTQYF. The sequenced CDR3 bases are TGTGCCAGCATAGTGCGGGGGGCAAGTACAGATACG.

On this clone itself: The read ends 3 residues shy of where the CDR3 ends; the end is completed using the germline J gene. The chain links TRBV10-3 to TRBJ1-2; D gene ambiguous. The CDR3 contains 11 residues. Germline V lookup: CDR1 ENHRY, CDR2 SYGVKD. Here the CDR3 reads CAISEGQLYTF. CDR3 bases read: TGTGCCATCAGTGAAGGCCAATTG.

As to this clone: The CDR3 end lies 3 residues beyond the end of the read and is filled in from the germline J gene. This chain links TRBV5-1 with TRBJ1-4; unclear D gene. V shed 0 bases and J shed 2 bases, with 8 bases lying between them. The germline CDR1 and CDR2 sequences are SGHRS and YFSETQ. This CDR3 spans 15 amino acids. CDR3 DNA (partial): TGCGCCAGCAGCTTGGCTCCGGGGACTAATGAAAAA. This codes for CASSLAPGTNEK. Given in full, the CDR3 is CASSLAPGTNEKLFF.

Concerning this clone: Read sequence stops 3 residues before the CDR3 end, and the germline J gene provides the missing end. The chain is built from TRBV2 and TRBJ1-5; a weak D match, TRBD1 (5 bases). In germline, CDR1 is SNHLY, CDR2 FYNNEI. The germline V and J ends were trimmed by 6 bases and 3 bases, with 15 bases remaining between them. This CDR3 comprises 15 residues. The DNA read from the CDR3 is TGTGCCAGCAGGCCCCAGGGTACAAACAATCAGCCC. Translation gives CASRPQGTNNQP. The entire CDR3 protein reads CASRPQGTNNQPQHF. Together with reference TRBV2 and TRBJ1-5, the CDR3 gives the full variable domain: EPEVTQTPSHQVTQMGQEVILRCVPISNHLYFYWYRQILGQKVEFLVSFYNNEISEKSEIFDDQFSVERPDGSNFTLKIRSTKLEDSAMYFCASRPQGTNNQPQHFGDGTRLSIL.

A remark on this clone: The read comes to an end 3 residues before the CDR3 does, leaving the germline J gene to fill in the end. J is TRBJ2-3 and V is TRBV7-9; tentatively, D is TRBD1 (6 bases). The CDR3 totals 15 residues. CDR1 and CDR2 (germline): SEHNR, FQNEAQ (reference sequence). CDR3 protein: CASSSNTGLGETQYF. CDR3 DNA (partial): TGTGCCAGCAGCTCCAATACAGGGCTGGGGGAGACG.

Regarding this clone: The read halts 3 residues ahead of the CDR3 end, with the missing end drawn from the germline J gene. This chain connects TRBV6-4 to TRBJ1-2; no reliable D call. The CDR3 runs to 13 residues. CDR1 is MRHNA and CDR2 is SNTAGT in the germline V gene. Trimming took off 2 bases at V and 7 bases at J, with 11 bases between the two ends. The CDR3 here is CASSDGWARGYTF. The part of the CDR3 DNA that was read is TGTGCCAGCAGTGACGGGTGGGCGCGTGGC.

Concerning this clone: The CDR3 end is not reached by the read, which stops 3 residues before it; the germline J gene fills it in. J is TRBJ2-1 and V is TRBV7-3; no clear D gene. Germline loops: CDR1 SGHTA, CDR2 FQGTGA. This CDR3 comprises 16 residues. Trimming removed 2 bases from V and 8 bases from J, with 19 bases in between. The CDR3 sequence: CASSLEAPFFAYEQFF. The part of the CDR3 DNA that was read is TGTGCCAGCAGCTTAGAGGCACCCTTCTTCGCATATGAG.

A word on this clone: The read is 3 residues too short to cover the CDR3 end, so that end is filled in from the germline J gene. V is TRBV7-2 and J is TRBJ2-7; TRBD1 is a possible D gene (6 bases). The CDR3 has 14 amino acids. CDR1 SGHTA and CDR2 FQGNSA come from the germline V gene. The V end lost 5 bases, the J end lost 2 bases, and 13 bases lay between the germline ends. The CDR3 spells CASSKTGGPYEQYF. Partial CDR3 DNA: TGTGCCAGCAGCAAAACTGGGGGCCCCTACGAG.

On this clone itself: With the read ending 3 residues before the CDR3 end, the germline J gene is used to fill in that end. V is TRBV5-1 and J is TRBJ2-3; D may correspond to TRBD1 or TRBD2 (5 bases each). The CDR3 loop spans 14 amino acids. Germline-derived CDR1 and CDR2 are SGHRS and YFSETQ. The CDR3 bases that were read are TGCGCCAGCAGCTTGGCGTGGCAGGGAGAGACG. It codes for CASSLAWQGET. The full CDR3 sequence reads CASSLAWQGETQYF.

A note on this clone: The read falls 3 residues short of the CDR3 end, and the missing part is taken from the germline J gene. The rearrangement links TRBV18 to TRBJ1-5; 8 nucleotides match TRBD1. Per the germline V gene, CDR1 is KGHSH and CDR2 is LQKENI. The CDR3 loop spans 14 amino acids. V shed 2 bases, J shed 4 bases, and the junction held 1 base outside the gene matches. CDR3 in amino acids: CASSPTGGNQPQHF. The sequenced CDR3 bases are TGTGCCAGCTCACCAACAGGGGGTAATCAGCCC.

In the case of this clone: Coverage ceases 3 residues before the CDR3 finishes, and the germline J gene fills in the end. The chain has TRBV10-1 and TRBJ2-4, with D perhaps TRBD2 (5 bases). In germline, CDR1 is WNHNN, CDR2 SYGVQD (reference sequence). CDR3 length: 15 amino acids. Partial CDR3 DNA: TGCGCCAGCAGTGAGTCCCAGCTAGCTCAAGATACT. This codes for CASSESQLAQDT. The whole CDR3 sequence is CASSESQLAQDTQYF.

The CDR3 region is CSAMVAHSGGAYLYEQYF. The CDR3 DNA, read in part, is TGCAGTGCTATGGTCGCCCATAGCGGGGGGGCCTACCTCTACGAG. The chain links TRBV20-1 to TRBJ2-7, with 11 bases fitting TRBD2. The CDR3 goes on 3 residues after the read ends, and that part is filled in from the germline J gene. With 4 bases clipped from V and 3 bases from J, the junction kept 17 bases outside the gene matches. There are 18 residues in the CDR3. Germline CDR1 and CDR2: DFQATT and SNEGSKA (reference sequence).

As concerns this clone: From the germline J gene comes the end of the CDR3, since the read stops 3 residues before it. This sequence joins TRBV19 and TRBJ2-7; 8 bases match TRBD1. In germline, CDR1 is LNHDA, CDR2 SQIVND (reference sequence). V was pared by 1 base and J by 6 bases, with 2 bases of the junction left unmatched. The CDR3 is 13 residues long. The covered CDR3 bases are TGTGCCAGTAGTATAGGCACAGGGGGCGAG. Translating gives CASSIGTGGE. The complete CDR3 reads CASSIGTGGEQYF.

Regarding this clone: The read terminates 3 residues before the CDR3 end, so the remaining end is supplied by the germline J gene. The chain is built from TRBV12-5 and TRBJ1-3, with D unresolved. This CDR3 comprises 13 residues. V lost 6 bases and J 0 bases, leaving 6 bases between the germline ends. Germline CDR1 is LGHNT and CDR2 is FRNRAP. The sequenced part of the CDR3 DNA is TGTGCTAGTGGCCCTAACTCTGGAAACACC. It specifies CASGPNSGNT. The entire CDR3 is CASGPNSGNTIYF.

Details on this clone: The read finishes 3 residues shy of the CDR3 end, and the germline J gene is used to complete it. The chain is built from TRBV7-3 and TRBJ2-3, with 9 bases fitting TRBD2. The CDR3 has 17 residues. V lost 5 bases to trimming and J lost 0 bases; unmatched junction nucleotides: 9. Germline V lookup: CDR1 SGHTA, CDR2 FQGTGA. The CDR3 loop is CASSPPGLALSTDTQYF. The part of the CDR3 DNA that was read is TGTGCCAGCAGCCCCCCGGGACTAGCTCTTAGCACAGATACG.